What follows are 2 T cell receptor beta chains derived from one specimen sequenced in a study of OX40 agonist ivuxolimab in advanced cancers. Assay: immunoSEQ multiplex PCR; the TCRdb copy retains only in-frame clones and omits some. This repertoire shows about 62,000 clones, roughly 85% found once; its top ten account for 4%. Source: CD4+ or CD8+ T cells sorted from blood, taken in a trial of the OX40 agonist ivuxolimab. Receptors were obtained from an adult with an advanced solid tumor such as melanoma, head and neck, liver or kidney cancer.

This clone was counted a single time. The V and J genes are TRBV11-3 and TRBJ2-3; 9 nucleotides match TRBD1. The CDR3 totals 15 residues. The germline gives CDR1 SGHNT, CDR2 YENEEA. V lost 5 bases, J lost 1 base, and 4 bases stayed unmatched. The CDR3: CASSPGQGRTDTQYF. The CDR3 DNA reads as TGTGCCAGCAGCCCAGGACAGGGGCGCACAGATACGCAGTATTTT.

The V gene is TRBV5-6, the J gene TRBJ1-1; D is ambiguous. This CDR3 has 14 residues. From germline, CDR1 is SGHDT and CDR2 YYEEEE. V was shortened by 4 bases and J by 1 base, with 11 bases between the two germline ends. The CDR3 coding sequence is TGTGCCAGCAGCGCCGACGGCTGGAACACTGAAGCTTTCTTT. It translates to CASSADGWNTEAFF. Together with reference TRBV5-6 and TRBJ1-1, the CDR3 gives the full variable domain: DAGVTQSPTHLIKTRGQQVTLRCSPKSGHDTVSWYQQALGQGPQFIFQYYEEEERQRGNFPDRFSGHQFPNYSSELNVNALLLGDSALYLCASSADGWNTEAFFGQGTRLTVV.